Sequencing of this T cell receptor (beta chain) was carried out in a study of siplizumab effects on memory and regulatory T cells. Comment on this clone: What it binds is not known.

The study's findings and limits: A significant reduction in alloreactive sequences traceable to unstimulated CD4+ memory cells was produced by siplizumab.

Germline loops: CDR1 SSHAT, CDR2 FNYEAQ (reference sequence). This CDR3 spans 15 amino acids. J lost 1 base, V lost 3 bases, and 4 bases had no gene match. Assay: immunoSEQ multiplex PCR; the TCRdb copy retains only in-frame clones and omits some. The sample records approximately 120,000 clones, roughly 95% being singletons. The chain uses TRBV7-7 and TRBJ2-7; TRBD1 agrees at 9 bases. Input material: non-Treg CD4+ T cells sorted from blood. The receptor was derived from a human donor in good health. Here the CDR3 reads CASSFDRGLSYEQYF. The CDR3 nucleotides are TGTGCCAGCAGCTTCGACAGGGGGTTGTCCTACGAGCAGTACTTC. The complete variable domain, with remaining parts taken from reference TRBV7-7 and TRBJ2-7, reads GAGVSQSPRYKVTKRGQDVTLRCDPISSHATLYWYQQALGQGPEFLTYFNYEAQPDKSGLPSDRFSAERPEGSISTLTIQRTEQRDSAMYRCASSFDRGLSYEQYFGPGTRLTVT.